This TCR beta chain originates from a study of response to subunit inactivated influenza vaccine. Points from the study as a whole: The study's authors posited that every seasonal influenza vaccination enlists few new T cells.

To note about this clonotype: Its antigen is undetermined.

TCRdb recomputed calls from the RT-PCR reads with MiXCR, one row per CDR3 protein. The sample carries fewer than 250,000 distinct CDR3 sequences, under 15% recorded once. J lost 8 bases, V lost 0 bases, and 8 bases had no gene match. The CDR3 is made up of 16 amino acids. Germline values: CDR1 SGHDN, CDR2 FVKESK. The TCR originated in a man aged 50 to 59 who received an inactivated influenza vaccine. Specimen: CD8+ T cells sorted from PBMCs, collected roughly 5 days after vaccination. This chain joins TRBV14 and TRBJ2-1; 9 bases are shared with TRBD1. The CDR3 DNA reads TGTGCCAGCAGCCAAGAGTTTCAAGACAGGGGGGATGAGCAGTTCTTC. Encoded protein: CASSQEFQDRGDEQFF.